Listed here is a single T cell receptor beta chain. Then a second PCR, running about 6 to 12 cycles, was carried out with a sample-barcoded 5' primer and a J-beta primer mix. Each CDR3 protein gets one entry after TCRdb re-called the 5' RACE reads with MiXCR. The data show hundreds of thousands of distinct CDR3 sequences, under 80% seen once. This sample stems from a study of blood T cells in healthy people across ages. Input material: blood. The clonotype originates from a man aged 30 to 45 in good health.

The CDR3 DNA sequence: TGTGCCAGCAGCTCCGGACAGCTTGTAAACATTCAGTACTTC. Protein sequence: CASSSGQLVNIQYF. V gene TRBV11-1 combines with J gene TRBJ2-4; possible D gene TRBD1, 6 bases. V gave up 4 bases and J gave up 6 bases, with 13 bases separating them. There are 14 residues in the CDR3. Germline V gene lookup returns CDR1 SGHAT and CDR2 FQDESV (reference sequence).